Below, 29 T cell receptor beta chains from the same sample are listed, as sequenced in a study of blood T cell repertoires in COVID-19. Using immunoSEQ multiplex PCR, the repertoire was profiled, and TCRdb retains in-frame clones only, with some absent. The data contain about 45,000 clones, approximately 92% of them singletons. Material for sequencing was peripheral blood. These receptors all stem from a man aged 50 to 60 with COVID-19, enrolled during active disease.

Turning to this clone: The sample carries other DNA sequences with the same CDR3. The V and J genes are TRBV5-1 and TRBJ2-5, with D perhaps TRBD2 (6 bases). Germline V gene data show CDR1 as SGHRS and CDR2 as YFSETQ. This CDR3 is 16 amino acids long. V lost 0 bases to trimming and J lost 2 bases, with 14 bases between them. The CDR3 region has the DNA TGCGCCAGCAGCTTGGAGGTTGCGGGGCCACAAGAGACCCAGTACTTC. It translates to CASSLEVAGPQETQYF.

The chain joins TRBV6-4 to TRBJ2-2; D not certain. The CDR3 covers 14 residues. The V gene lost 4 bases and the J gene lost 1 base, with 7 bases spanning the gap. Germline V gene lookup returns CDR1 MRHNA and CDR2 SNTAGT. In DNA form, the CDR3 reads TGTGCCAGCAGTGCGGCAGGGAACACCGGGGAGCTGTTTTTT. Amino acids: CASSAAGNTGELFF.

The rearrangement joins TRBV3-1 (or the pseudogene TRBV3-2) to TRBJ2-4, with TRBD2 identical over 8 bases. Unmatched junction bases numbered 9, after V lost 3 bases and J lost 8 bases. This CDR3 spans 15 amino acids. The germline V gene has CDR1 LGHDT and CDR2 YNNKEL (reference sequence). The CDR3, as DNA: TGTGCCAGCAGCCATGGAGCGGGAGATTTGGACATTCAGTACTTC. Protein: CASSHGAGDLDIQYF.

The V call is TRBV9, the J call TRBJ2-5; TRBD2 might be the D (5 bases). This CDR3 spans 15 amino acids. Germline V lookup: CDR1 SGDLS, CDR2 YYNGEE. Trimming left V 0 bases short and J 5 bases short, with 14 bases between. The CDR3 bases are TGTGCCAGCAGCGTAGTAGGCGATAGAGGGGAGACCCAGTACTTC. It yields the protein CASSVVGDRGETQYF.

The V call is TRBV19, the J call TRBJ2-3; 10 bases fit TRBD2. Trimming removed 3 bases from V and 4 bases from J; junction bases left unmatched: 4. Germline CDR1 reads LNHDA; CDR2 reads SQIVND (reference sequence). The CDR3 consists of 15 residues. CDR3 coding DNA: TGTGCCAGTAGTATTGCAGCGGGAGGGCCAGATACGCAGTATTTT. Translation: CASSIAAGGPDTQYF.

The chain combines TRBV3-1 (or the pseudogene TRBV3-2) with TRBJ2-2; 8 bases fit TRBD2. Germline V gene lookup returns CDR1 LGHDT and CDR2 YNNKEL (reference sequence). The CDR3 is 19 residues long. Unmatched junction bases numbered 13, after V lost 0 bases and J lost 4 bases. CDR3 loop: CASSQERSGRAFGTGELFF. Here the CDR3 DNA reads TGTGCCAGCAGCCAAGAGCGGAGCGGGAGAGCATTCGGCACCGGGGAGCTGTTTTTT.

The chain carries TRBV19 and TRBJ2-5, with 7 positions matching TRBD2. Germline CDR1 reads LNHDA; CDR2 reads SQIVND (reference sequence). Trimming removed 4 bases from V and 1 base from J; junction bases left unmatched: 12. The CDR3 has 17 amino acids. Written as DNA, the CDR3 is TGTGCCAGTAGTAACTACCTAGCGGAACACTTCCAAGAGACCCAGTACTTC. It codes for CASSNYLAEHFQETQYF.

The chain has TRBV6-6 and TRBJ2-1; 7 nucleotides line up with TRBD2. V shed 8 bases and J 0 bases; nucleotides not matched to a gene: 4. Germline V gene lookup returns CDR1 MNHNY and CDR2 SVGAGI (reference sequence). The CDR3 covers 14 residues. For the CDR3, the DNA is TGTGCCAGCCGGGGCGGGAGCTCCTACAATGAGCAGTTCTTC. Amino acids: CASRGGSSYNEQFF.

This clone was seen just once. CDR3 amino acids: CSVHAGTGSKEQFF. The DNA for the CDR3 is TGCAGCGTTCATGCCGGGACAGGGAGCAAAGAGCAGTTCTTC. The chain links TRBV29-1 to TRBJ2-1; 9 bases are shared with TRBD1. Trimming removed 5 bases from V and 10 bases from J; junction bases left unmatched: 12. The CDR3 totals 14 residues. From germline, CDR1 is SQVTM and CDR2 ANQGSEA.

CDR3 in DNA: TGCGCCAGCAGCTTGCCGGGACAGACATACACTGAAGCTTTCTTT. It is translated as CASSLPGQTYTEAFF. The chain uses TRBV5-1 and TRBJ1-1; 7 nucleotides align to TRBD1. V lost 1 base, J lost 3 bases, and 6 bases stayed unmatched. Germline CDR1 and CDR2: SGHRS and YFSETQ. The CDR3 contains 15 residues. Using reference TRBV5-1 and TRBJ1-1 for the parts outside the CDR3, the full variable domain is KAGVTQTPRYLIKTRGQQVTLSCSPISGHRSVSWYQQTPGQGLQFLFEYFSETQRNKGNFPGRFSGRQFSNSRSEMNVSTLELGDSALYLCASSLPGQTYTEAFFGQGTRLTVV.

This clone is a singleton in its sample. The chain uses TRBV3-1 (or the pseudogene TRBV3-2) and TRBJ1-1; the match to TRBD1 covers 7 bases. Trimming took 4 bases from V and 0 from J; bases not matched to a gene: 11. The CDR3 totals 17 residues. Germline CDR1 and CDR2: LGHDT and YNNKEL (reference sequence). In nucleotides, the CDR3 is TGTGCCAGCAGCCGGCGAAGGGGGCGAATTATGAACACTGAAGCTTTCTTT. Its protein product is CASSRRRGRIMNTEAFF.

The chain couples TRBV24-1 to TRBJ2-6; D is unresolved. The CDR3 is 16 amino acids. V shed 5 bases and J shed 0 bases, with 10 bases lying between them. The germline V gene has CDR1 KGHDR and CDR2 SFDVKD. DNA for the CDR3: TGTGCCACCAGTGTCCAGGATTTCTCTGGGGCCAACGTCCTGACTTTC. Its protein product is CATSVQDFSGANVLTF.

The DNA for the CDR3 is TGTGCCAGTAGTGACTCGCACTCCTACAATGAGCAGTTCTTC. This codes for CASSDSHSYNEQFF. The J gene is TRBJ2-1, the V gene TRBV19, with D uncertain. The CDR3 spans 14 residues. The V gene lost 5 bases and the J gene lost 0 bases, with 8 bases spanning the gap. The germline V gene has CDR1 LNHDA and CDR2 SQIVND (reference sequence).

V gene TRBV7-8 combines with J gene TRBJ2-3; 9 nucleotides align to TRBD2. Per the germline V gene, CDR1 is SGHVS and CDR2 is FQNEAQ. The trim removed 5 bases at V and 0 bases at J, leaving 24 bases unmatched. The CDR3 is 22 amino acids. CDR3 in DNA: TGTGCCAGCAGCCCCGCCCCTTATCCTCTAGCGGGGCTCGGTGCTAGCACAGATACGCAGTATTTT. This gives the protein CASSPAPYPLAGLGASTDTQYF.

The chain combines TRBV11-1 with TRBJ2-7; D gene unclear. This CDR3 region has 15 residues. V dropped 5 bases and J dropped 2 bases, with 16 bases sitting between them. Germline V lookup: CDR1 SGHAT, CDR2 FQDESV (reference sequence). The CDR3: CASSLIPGLTYEQYF. CDR3 in DNA: TGTGCCAGCAGCCTCATCCCAGGATTAACCTACGAGCAGTACTTC.

This chain uses TRBV28 with TRBJ2-2; D is unclear. With 6 bases removed from V and 1 base from J, the gap between germline ends came to 9 bases. The V gene's germline CDR1 is MDHEN and CDR2 SYDVKM. The CDR3 extends over 14 amino acids. The CDR3 region has the DNA TGTGCCAGCAGGACTGACGGGAACACCGGGGAGCTGTTTTTT. It codes for CASRTDGNTGELFF.

This clone was observed a handful of times. The genes are TRBV7-2 and TRBJ2-7; a possible D gene is TRBD2 (5 bases). The V gene lost 2 bases and the J gene lost 2 bases, with 16 bases spanning the gap. The CDR3 length is 16 residues. The germline V gene encodes CDR1 SGHTA and CDR2 FQGNSA. The CDR3 loop is CASSLSSGIPTYEQYF. The CDR3 coding sequence is TGTGCCAGCAGCTTATCTTCCGGGATTCCTACCTACGAGCAGTACTTC.

V gene TRBV3-1 (or the pseudogene TRBV3-2) combines with J gene TRBJ1-6, with TRBD1 matching over 7 bases. The CDR3 is 15 residues long. Germline trimming cut 4 bases from V and 7 bases from J; bases unmatched to any gene: 7. Germline CDR1 LGHDT, CDR2 YNNKEL (reference sequence). The CDR3 here is CASSPLTGHNSPLHF. The CDR3 region has the DNA TGTGCCAGCAGCCCCCTGACAGGGCACAATTCACCCCTCCACTTT.

The chain combines TRBV7-2 with TRBJ1-3; TRBD1 matches 9 bases. Germline assignment: CDR1 SGHTA and CDR2 FQGNSA. Trimming cost V 2 bases and J 12 bases; bases outside gene matches: 2. This CDR3 contains 12 residues. The CDR3 sequence is CASSLTGGSIYF. The CDR3 DNA follows: TGTGCCAGCAGCTTAACAGGGGGCAGCATATATTTT.

This chain uses TRBV7-6 with TRBJ2-2, with 8 bases matching TRBD2. Germline CDR1 and CDR2: SGHVS and FNYEAQ. The CDR3 consists of 16 residues. Trimming at V came to 5 bases and at J to 2 bases, leaving 7 bases not matched to a gene. CDR3 in DNA: TGTGCCAGCAGCCCTTCGCGGGGGGCAAACACCGGGGAGCTGTTTTTT. Translated: CASSPSRGANTGELFF.

The V and J genes are TRBV10-3 and TRBJ1-6; 7 positions agree with TRBD1. V lost 10 bases and J lost 5; bases outside the gene matches: 5. The CDR3 consists of 13 residues. Germline V gene data show CDR1 as ENHRY and CDR2 as SYGVKD. CDR3 region: CATRDRDNSPLHF. CDR3 bases: TGTGCCACCCGGGACAGAGATAATTCACCCCTCCACTTT.

This chain joins TRBV6-1 and TRBJ2-5; TRBD2 agrees at 14 bases. The V and J ends lost 3 bases and 0 bases, in that order; junction bases with no gene match: 9. The germline V gene encodes CDR1 MNHNS and CDR2 SASEGT. CDR3 size: 19 residues. The CDR3: CASSERGTSGSSYQETQYF. The CDR3 DNA is TGTGCCAGCAGTGAGCGCGGGACTAGCGGGAGCAGTTACCAAGAGACCCAGTACTTC.

This rearrangement joins TRBV10-3 to TRBJ2-1; 9 nucleotides match TRBD1. V was pared by 9 bases and J by 10 bases, with 10 bases of the junction left unmatched. The V gene's germline CDR1 is ENHRY and CDR2 SYGVKD. The CDR3 loop spans 13 amino acids. The CDR3 nucleotides are TGTGCCATTCTCCGGGACAGGGAGGACGAGCAGTTCTTC. It specifies CAILRDREDEQFF.

This clone appeared a few times. This rearrangement joins TRBV6-6 to TRBJ2-2; 8 bases line up with TRBD1. From germline, CDR1 is MNHNY and CDR2 SVGAGI (reference sequence). V trimming: 11 bases; J trimming: 1 base; junction bases outside the gene matches: 12. The CDR3 consists of 16 residues. The CDR3 loop reads CAGLSHRGRNTGELFF. CDR3 bases: TGTGCCGGACTCTCCCACAGGGGGAGGAACACCGGGGAGCTGTTTTTT.

The genes are TRBV2 and TRBJ2-2; tentative D call: TRBD2 (5 bases). CDR1 and CDR2 (germline): SNHLY, FYNNEI. The CDR3 has 15 amino acids. The ends were cut back, 2 bases at V and 0 bases at J, with 7 bases in the middle. In DNA, the CDR3 is TGTGCCAGCAGTGAAACTAGGACGAACACCGGGGAGCTGTTTTTT. It is translated as CASSETRTNTGELFF.

The CDR3, as DNA: TGTGCCGGCCAGGAAGGTCACTCTGGAAACACCATATATTTT. Translating gives CAGQEGHSGNTIYF. The chain carries TRBV30 and TRBJ1-3; D is unclear. The ends were cut back, 8 bases at V and 0 bases at J, with 14 bases in the middle. Germline CDR1 reads GTSNPN; CDR2 reads SVGIG (reference sequence). CDR3 length: 14 residues. Combining the CDR3 with reference TRBV30 and TRBJ1-3 gives the whole variable domain SQTIHQWPATLVQPVGSPLSLECTVEGTSNPNLYWYRQAAGRGLQLLFYSVGIGQISSEVPQNLSASRPQDRQFILSSKKLLLSDSGFYLCAGQEGHSGNTIYFGEGSWLTVV.

This clone showed up just once. The V and J genes are TRBV2 and TRBJ2-5, with 8 bases aligning to TRBD2. The CDR3 length is 15 residues. Losses at the gene ends were 5 bases for V and 7 bases for J; bases not matched to a gene: 12. Germline V lookup: CDR1 SNHLY, CDR2 FYNNEI. DNA of the CDR3: TGTGCCAGCAGTCCGGGACTAGGACCGTCTGGGACCCAGTACTTC. Protein sequence: CASSPGLGPSGTQYF. The whole variable domain, remainder taken from reference TRBV2 and TRBJ2-5, is EPEVTQTPSHQVTQMGQEVILRCVPISNHLYFYWYRQILGQKVEFLVSFYNNEISEKSEIFDDQFSVERPDGSNFTLKIRSTKLEDSAMYFCASSPGLGPSGTQYFGPGTRLLVL.

The chain is built from TRBV15 and TRBJ1-4, with a weak D call TRBD1 (5 bases). CDR1 LNHNV and CDR2 YYDKDF come from the germline V gene (reference sequence). Trimming stripped 5 bases from V and 3 bases from J, with 13 bases between. This CDR3 has 15 residues. CDR3 residues: CATSSQKGANEKLFF. For the CDR3, the DNA is TGTGCCACCAGCTCTCAAAAAGGGGCTAATGAAAAACTGTTTTTT.

The sample holds a few counts of this clone. This chain joins TRBV2 and TRBJ1-2; D is possibly TRBD1 (5 bases). Germline-derived CDR1 and CDR2 are SNHLY and FYNNEI. The CDR3 is 14 amino acids. V lost 4 bases and J 4 bases, leaving 13 bases between the germline ends. CDR3 bases: TGTGCCAGCAGTGTCGAAGGGGCGAGCTATGGCTACACCTTC. Translated: CASSVEGASYGYTF.